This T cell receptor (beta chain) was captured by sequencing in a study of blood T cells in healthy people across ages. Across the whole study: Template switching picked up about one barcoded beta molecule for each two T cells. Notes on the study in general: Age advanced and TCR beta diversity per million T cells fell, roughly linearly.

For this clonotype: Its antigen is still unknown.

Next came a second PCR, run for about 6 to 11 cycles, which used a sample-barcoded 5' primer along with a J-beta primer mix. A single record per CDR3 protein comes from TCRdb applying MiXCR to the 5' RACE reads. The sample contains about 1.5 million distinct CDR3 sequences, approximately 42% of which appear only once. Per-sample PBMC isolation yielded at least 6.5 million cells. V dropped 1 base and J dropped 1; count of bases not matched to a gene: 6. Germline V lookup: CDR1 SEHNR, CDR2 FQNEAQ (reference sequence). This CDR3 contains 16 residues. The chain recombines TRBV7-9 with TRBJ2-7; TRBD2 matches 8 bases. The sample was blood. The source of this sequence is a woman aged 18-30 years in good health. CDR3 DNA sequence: TGTGCCAGCAGCTTAGTAAGCGGGAGCATATCCTACGAGCAGTACTTC. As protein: CASSLVSGSISYEQYF.